This TCR beta chain originates from a study of cytomegalovirus exposure and HLA in healthy donors. Whole-study results and caveats: Because they were indistinguishable, some V segments, including TRBV6-2 and TRBV6-3, were excluded. In a later analysis, HLA-associated beta chains showed higher expansion and lower generation probabilities than comparable chains.

The PCR had 60 Vbeta and 13 Jbeta primers. Sequenced by immunoSEQ multiplex PCR; TCRdb stores in-frame clones only, minus some. This table holds 130,000 or so clones, just over 65% found once. This clone was picked up a small number of times. What it binds is unknown. The CDR3 has 13 residues. V was cut by 3 bases and J by 4 bases, with 7 bases left in between. Per germline, CDR1 SGDLS and CDR2 YYNGEE. The chain has TRBV9 and TRBJ2-2; no clear D. This clonotype was obtained from a woman aged 60-70 years in good health and CMV-seronegative. Material: PBMCs. CDR3 in DNA: TGTGCCAGCAGCGAAGAGCTCACCGGGGAGCTGTTTTTT. It codes for CASSEELTGELFF.